These 15 T cell receptor beta chains came from one sample sequenced in a study of T cells in Graves' hyperthyroidism and ophthalmopathy. Regions amplified from RNA transcripts were the TCR beta CDR3 regions. The HTBI set primed first-round TCR CDR3 RT-PCR. TCRdb re-derived calls from the multiplex PCR reads in MiXCR, one entry per CDR3 protein. Seen here are 300,000 to 350,000 distinct CDR3 sequences, 15% to 20% observed once, and the top ten hold roughly a sixth. The specimen was blood. These receptors were obtained from a woman between 40 and 55 years old with Graves' ophthalmopathy.

This clonotype has only a few counts. The chain is built from TRBV29-1 and TRBJ1-1; 7 bases are a match to TRBD1. The CDR3 loop spans 13 amino acids. V was clipped by 7 bases and J by 5 bases; unmatched bases: 10. Germline values: CDR1 SQVTM, CDR2 ANQGSEA. CDR3 DNA sequence: TGCAGCGGTAACAGGGGTATGAGGACTGAAGCTTTCTTT. This translates into CSGNRGMRTEAFF.

In this sample, this clonotype turned up many times. The chain recombines TRBV3-1 with TRBJ1-1; possibly TRBD1 for D (6 bases). There are 17 residues in the CDR3. Germline V gene data show CDR1 as LGHDT and CDR2 as YNNKEL (reference sequence). The V and J ends lost 3 bases and 5 bases respectively, with 22 bases between them. The CDR3 nucleotides are TGTGCCAGCAGCCAGGTCCGGGGGGGGCGAGTGGGAACTGAAGCTTTCTTT. Its protein is CASSQVRGGRVGTEAFF.

This clonotype has ten or more counts. The gene calls are TRBV6-2 or TRBV6-3 and TRBJ2-2, with TRBD2 as a possible D gene (6 bases). Germline CDR1 reads MNHEY; CDR2 reads SVGEGT. This CDR3 spans 17 amino acids. V gave up 6 bases and J gave up 3 bases, with 20 bases separating them. The CDR3 region is CASSPLGGRADTGELFF. The CDR3 DNA sequence: TGTGCCAGCAGCCCCCTGGGGGGTAGGGCCGACACCGGGGAGCTGTTTTTT.

This clonotype was recorded at least ten times. The chain combines TRBV5-1 with TRBJ2-7, with 12 bases lining up with TRBD2. The trim removed 3 bases at V and 2 bases at J, leaving 0 bases unmatched. CDR1 SGHRS and CDR2 YFSETQ come from the germline V gene. This CDR3 has 14 residues. The CDR3 DNA reads as TGCGCCAGCAGCTGGACTAGCGGGACCTACGAGCAGTACTTC. Protein product: CASSWTSGTYEQYF.

This clonotype was observed many times. The chain joins TRBV20-1 to TRBJ2-7; 8 nucleotides align to TRBD1. Losses at the gene ends were 5 bases for V and 3 bases for J; bases not matched to a gene: 6. The CDR3 is made up of 13 amino acids. Germline-derived CDR1 and CDR2 are DFQATT and SNEGSKA (reference sequence). CDR3 in amino acids: CSARTGGSYEQYF. As DNA, the CDR3 is TGCAGTGCTCGTACAGGGGGGAGCTACGAGCAGTACTTC.

This chain uses TRBV7-9 with TRBJ1-1; D is unclear. The CDR3 has 14 residues. CDR1 and CDR2 from the germline V gene are SEHNR and FQNEAQ (reference sequence). V was cut by 2 bases and J by 6 bases, with 13 bases left in between. The CDR3 here is CASSLSNQVSEAFF. As DNA, the CDR3 is TGTGCCAGCAGCTTATCGAACCAGGTCTCTGAAGCTTTCTTT.

About this clonotype: This clone may be a read error of a much larger clone one base away. This sequence joins TRBV10-3 and TRBJ2-7; the match to TRBD2 covers 11 bases. This CDR3 contains 13 residues. The V gene's germline CDR1 is ENHRY and CDR2 SYGVKD. J lost 9 bases, V lost 1 base, and 2 bases had no gene match. In DNA, the CDR3 is TGTGCCATCAGTGAGTTCCTAGCGGGAGGGCAGTACTTC. Protein sequence: CAISEFLAGGQYF.

This clonotype has only a few counts. This rearrangement joins TRBV5-1 to TRBJ2-7; 8 nucleotides match TRBD1. The CDR3 is 15 residues long. CDR1 and CDR2 (germline): SGHRS, YFSETQ. The V segment lost 0 bases and the J segment 4 bases; nucleotides outside the gene matches: 6. CDR3 coding DNA: TGCGCCAGCAGCTTGGATTCAGGGGGCGGGTACGAGCAGTACTTC. It encodes CASSLDSGGGYEQYF.

In this sample, this clonotype turned up many times. The chain has TRBV7-9 and TRBJ2-5; D assignment may be TRBD1 or TRBD2 (5 bases each). Trimming cost V 5 bases and J 0 bases, with 10 bases left between them. The CDR3 length is 14 residues. Germline assignment: CDR1 SEHNR and CDR2 FQNEAQ (reference sequence). CDR3 region: CASSQGEYQETQYF. CDR3 in DNA: TGTGCCAGCAGCCAGGGAGAGTACCAAGAGACCCAGTACTTC.

The table lists this clonotype with a count of one. CDR3 protein: CASSLLGAGFEQYF. For the CDR3, the DNA is TGTGCCAGCAGTTTGCTGGGAGCGGGGTTCGAGCAGTACTTC. The chain links TRBV28 to TRBJ2-7; 7 bases align to TRBD2. The CDR3 length is 14 residues. Germline loops: CDR1 MDHEN, CDR2 SYDVKM. V lost 3 bases to trimming and J lost 6 bases; unmatched junction nucleotides: 8. Variable domain in full (rest from reference TRBV28 and TRBJ2-7): DVKVTQSSRYLVKRTGEKVFLECVQDMDHENMFWYRQDPGLGLRLIYFSYDVKMKEKGDIPEGYSVSREKKERFSLILESASTNQTSMYLCASSLLGAGFEQYFGPGTRLTVT.

This clonotype was recorded at least ten times. This chain links TRBV15 with TRBJ2-5; 9 nucleotides match TRBD1. Germline-derived CDR1 and CDR2 are LNHNV and YYDKDF (reference sequence). The CDR3 is 15 amino acids. V shed 2 bases, J shed 1 base, and the junction held 2 bases outside the gene matches. The CDR3 loop is CATSRPQGAQETQYF. CDR3 DNA: TGTGCCACCAGCAGACCACAGGGGGCCCAAGAGACCCAGTACTTC.

This clonotype was counted between two and nine times. This chain joins TRBV7-8 and TRBJ1-6; D unresolved. The V gene lost 5 bases and the J gene lost 10 bases, with 21 bases spanning the gap. The CDR3 is 16 amino acids. The germline CDR1 and CDR2 sequences are SGHVS and FQNEAQ. The CDR3 spells CASSPREPAGYSPLHF. The CDR3 DNA is TGTGCCAGCAGCCCCCGGGAGCCGGCGGGATACTCACCCCTCCACTTT.

A word on this clonotype: One end of the junction does not line up with germline, which may come from a read error. The J gene is TRBJ1-1, the V gene TRBV6-1; the D gene is possibly TRBD1 (5 bases). There are 15 residues in the CDR3. Germline V gene data show CDR1 as MNHNS and CDR2 as SASEGT. CDR3 amino acids: CASNWGPDRNTEASF. DNA of the CDR3: TGTGCCAGCAACTGGGGCCCAGACAGAAACACTGAAGCTTCCTTT.

This clonotype was found many times. V and J are TRBV30 and TRBJ2-7; a possible D gene is TRBD2 (6 bases). The CDR3 is 14 amino acids. V was trimmed by 3 bases and J by 7 bases, leaving 19 bases between them. Germline CDR1 reads GTSNPN; CDR2 reads SVGIG (reference sequence). This CDR3 reads CAWRTPRREGEQYF. The CDR3 bases are TGTGCCTGGAGGACCCCAAGGCGGGAAGGGGAGCAGTACTTC.

This clonotype was counted ten times or more. This rearrangement joins TRBV24-1 to TRBJ2-2, with 8 bases lining up with TRBD1. The trim removed 5 bases at V and 2 bases at J, leaving 3 bases unmatched. The CDR3 has 15 amino acids. Germline CDR1 reads KGHDR; CDR2 reads SFDVKD. The CDR3 loop reads CATSGQGSNTGELFF. The CDR3 DNA is TGTGCCACCAGTGGACAGGGGTCAAACACCGGGGAGCTGTTTTTT.